These 9 T cell receptor beta chains share one sample of origin, sequenced in a study of blood T cell repertoires in COVID-19. Libraries were prepared by immunoSEQ multiplex PCR; TCRdb keeps only in-frame clonotypes and omits some of them. This sample has under 200,000 clones, with 85% to 90% found just once. Sequencing input: peripheral blood. These receptors all come from a middle-aged man with active or convalescent COVID-19.

CDR3 nucleotide sequence: TGTGCCAGCAGTTCAACAAGGAGGGGCTTAAATGAAAAACTGTTTTTT. Translating gives CASSSTRRGLNEKLFF. The chain employs TRBV25-1 and TRBJ1-4; possibly TRBD1 for D (5 bases). CDR3 length: 16 residues. The V gene's germline CDR1 is MGHDK and CDR2 SYGVNS. The germline V and J ends were trimmed by 5 bases and 5 bases, with 18 bases remaining between them.

V gene TRBV7-9 combines with J gene TRBJ2-1, with D tentatively TRBD1 (5 bases). The CDR3 covers 14 residues. V dropped 1 base and J dropped 7 bases, with 11 bases sitting between them. Per germline, CDR1 SEHNR and CDR2 FQNEAQ (reference sequence). The CDR3 reads CASSLEGLRNEQFF. CDR3 nucleotide sequence: TGTGCCAGCAGCTTAGAGGGGCTGCGGAATGAGCAGTTCTTC.

The rearrangement links TRBV5-1 to TRBJ2-1; 11 bases line up with TRBD2. Per germline, CDR1 SGHRS and CDR2 YFSETQ. V was pared by 4 bases and J by 10 bases, with 10 bases of the junction left unmatched. There are 15 residues in the CDR3. The CDR3 protein is CASSPTSGSGLEQFF. In DNA form, the CDR3 reads TGCGCCAGCAGCCCCACTAGCGGGAGTGGCCTCGAGCAGTTCTTC. The full variable domain, with the rest looked up from reference TRBV5-1 and TRBJ2-1, is KAGVTQTPRYLIKTRGQQVTLSCSPISGHRSVSWYQQTPGQGLQFLFEYFSETQRNKGNFPGRFSGRQFSNSRSEMNVSTLELGDSALYLCASSPTSGSGLEQFFGPGTRLTVL.

The CDR3 bases are TGCAGCGTCGACGCCCACCGCGGGAGAACTGAAGCTTTCTTT. It yields the protein CSVDAHRGRTEAFF. V gene TRBV29-1 combines with J gene TRBJ1-1; D remains ambiguous. Trimming left V 6 bases short and J 5 bases short, with 19 bases between. Germline V CDR1 and CDR2: SQVTM, ANQGSEA. The CDR3 contains 14 residues.

The V gene is TRBV19, the J gene TRBJ1-2, with 7 bases that match TRBD1. J was trimmed by 6 bases and V by 3 bases; bases with no gene match: 7. Germline-derived CDR1 and CDR2 are LNHDA and SQIVND (reference sequence). There are 14 residues in the CDR3. The CDR3 DNA follows: TGTGCCAGTAGTATCAACAGGGGTTCGGATGGCTACACCTTC. It is translated as CASSINRGSDGYTF.

The chain combines TRBV7-6 with TRBJ2-2; 7 nucleotides match TRBD2. V lost 2 bases and J lost 3; bases outside the gene matches: 6. The CDR3 spans 16 residues. Per the germline V gene, CDR1 is SGHVS and CDR2 is FNYEAQ. CDR3 amino acids: CASSLRGGGDTGELFF. DNA for the CDR3: TGTGCCAGCAGCTTAAGGGGCGGGGGAGACACCGGGGAGCTGTTTTTT.

The chain has TRBV6-2 or TRBV6-3 and TRBJ1-2; 7 positions match TRBD1. The CDR3 runs to 15 residues. Germline assignment: CDR1 MNHEY and CDR2 SVGEGT. V lost 0 bases, J lost 5 bases, and 6 bases stayed unmatched. The CDR3 spells CASSYSRQGSYGYTF. CDR3 nucleotides: TGTGCCAGCAGTTACTCGCGACAGGGATCTTATGGCTACACCTTC.

The gene calls are TRBV6-5 and TRBJ1-1, with D unclear. The germline V gene encodes CDR1 MNHEY and CDR2 SVGAGI. CDR3 size: 13 residues. V was pared by 7 bases and J by 1 base, with 10 bases between. DNA of the CDR3: TGTGCCAGCACCCGGTGGGCGAACACTGAAGCTTTCTTT. Its translation: CASTRWANTEAFF.

Concerning this clone: Germline is not matched at one junction end, which may reflect a read error. The J gene is TRBJ1-2, the V gene TRBV18; D perhaps matches TRBD1 (6 bases). Germline V gives CDR1 KGHSH, CDR2 LQKENI. The CDR3 extends over 15 amino acids. The DNA of the CDR3 is TGTGCCAGTTCACCGAATCGTCAGGGGTGGTATGGCTACACCTTC. This codes for CASSPNRQGWYGYTF.